This record looks at one T cell receptor (beta chain) sequence and its context. This clone occurred a few times. Its antigen target is currently unknown. Within one base of it there is no much larger clone, and no base qualities were kept. Trimming takes 0 bases from V and 9 bases from J, and the germline ends sit 8 bases apart. The CDR3 sequence holds 11 residues, the cysteine and phenylalanine included. The retained sequence is limited to the CDR3, 33 bases, with the frame set at the first base. Sequences DFQATT (CDR1) and SNEGSKA (CDR2) are obtained from the germline V gene (reference sequence). The entire amount of isolated RNA was reverse transcribed using the High Capacity cDNA Reverse Transcription Kit, so the sequenced TCRB transcripts were expressed ones. Naive, central memory and regulatory T cell samples underwent deep immunoSEQ sequencing, averaging about 3.57 million total reads per sample. After sorted cells were lysed in RLT buffer, RNA was extracted with DNase-treated RNeasy Micro or Mini kits, with the choice depending on cell number. Each cell subset was processed on its own to prevent cross-contamination, while patient and healthy donor samples were processed together. TCRB sequences were amplified from cDNA with the immunoSEQ multiplex PCR, producing 87-bp fragments spanning the CDR3 region. Amplicons were sequenced on the Illumina HiSeq platform. As for how the authors treated the data: PCR bias was computationally corrected using synthetic template baselines, reads within Hamming distance 2 were collapsed, and singletons that could not be merged were discarded. Reads were aligned against IMGT to assign V, D and J genes, CDR3 length and insertions or deletions at six rearrangement sites. Clonotype counts were normalized to sorted cell number within each subset before computing true diversity and Gini coefficients with the tcR R package. Repertoire sharing was quantified using the overlap coefficient calculated on TCRB nucleotide sequences. TCRdb carries this immuneACCESS record with in-frame sequences only. Its versions omit some clonotypes, under half of them owing to an unresolved V gene in the studies checked, with the rest unexplained. V, J and clone size reflect that table, while D and trimming were determined from the DNA. Recorded for this sample are about 170,000 clones; around 7.8% of them occurred a single time. The biggest ten clones account for approximately 0.85% of the sample.

From each donor, a single peripheral blood sample of about 110 mL on average was drawn into heparinised tubes. A BD FACSAria II was used to sort naive, central memory, regulatory and stem cell-like memory CD4+ T cells with a panel that included CD45RO, CCR7, CD25, CD127, CD95 and CD27. A purity above 95% was achieved for all sorted populations. Right away, PBMCs were isolated by Lymphoprep density gradient centrifugation and were stained directly, with no culture step. So that batch effects would be minimized, each experiment stained and sorted samples in pairs, pairing one healthy donor with one patient. These data come from a study of beta chain features in type 1 diabetes (dated by TCRdb to 2017 to 2018). Turning to the overall study: No differences in mean age, gender distribution, total cell number or subset yield were found between patients and healthy donors. The study compared TCRB repertoires of sorted circulating CD4+ T cell subsets between recently diagnosed type 1 diabetes patients and matched healthy donors. A total of around 110,000,000 sorted cells were examined across all samples, and RNA yield correlated strongly with the number of cells per subset. Regulatory and stem cell-like memory subsets were isolated from only 8 patients and roughly 8 healthy donors, whereas naive and central memory subsets came from all 30 or so donors. The investigation overall reported the following: HLA sub-analyses involved small numbers of individuals, so any influence of HLA type on TCRB rearrangement remained unresolved. Shorter templates might be favored by PCR, yet because patient and control samples were amplified and corrected together, any such skew would affect both groups equally. At VDJ recombination sites, type 1 diabetes patients had fewer insertions and more deleted nucleotides, which implies abnormalities in thymic rearrangement. Because cDNA was sequenced instead of genomic DNA, highly expressing activated cells could be over-represented, though the groups showed no difference in activation or CD3 levels. Naive, central memory and regulatory TCRB repertoires appeared to be more similar among patients than among healthy donors. In all four CD4+ subsets, TCRB CDR3 length was moderately but significantly shorter in type 1 diabetes patients.

The sequencing sample was made of central memory CD4+ T cells from blood. The V and J segments used are TRBV20-1 and TRBJ2-5; the D gene remains uncertain. The clonotype comes from a woman aged 40 to 55 with type 1 diabetes. In nucleotide form, the sequence is TGCAGTGCTAGAGAGCGGTGGGCCCAGTACTTC. Translation gives CSARERWAQYF.